This passage covers 13 T cell receptor beta chains from one sample sequenced in a study of T cells in Graves' hyperthyroidism and ophthalmopathy. Researchers took RNA transcripts and amplified the TCR beta CDR3 regions from them. The primer set for the first-round RT-PCR of the TCR CDR3 was HTBI. TCRdb re-called the multiplex PCR reads with MiXCR, one entry per CDR3 protein. The data show hundreds of thousands of distinct CDR3 sequences, with around 15% seen just once and about 12% held by the top ten. What was sequenced was blood. All receptors derive from a woman in her forties or fifties with Graves' ophthalmopathy.

The table lists this clonotype with many counts. The CDR3: CASGPSGTYNEQFF. The CDR3 DNA sequence: TGTGCTAGTGGCCCTAGCGGCACCTACAATGAGCAGTTCTTC. The chain joins TRBV12-5 to TRBJ2-1, with 7 bases lining up with TRBD2. Germline V lookup: CDR1 LGHNT, CDR2 FRNRAP. V trimming: 6 bases; J trimming: 2 bases; junction bases outside the gene matches: 4. This CDR3 has 14 residues.

This clonotype was counted many times. The chain uses TRBV5-1 and TRBJ2-7; TRBD1 matches at 9 bases. Germline-derived CDR1 and CDR2 are SGHRS and YFSETQ. Unmatched junction bases numbered 5, after V lost 0 bases and J lost 1 base. The CDR3 covers 16 residues. CDR3 DNA: TGCGCCAGCAGCTTGGGTCCGACAGGGGGTTCCTACGAGCAGTACTTC. Protein sequence: CASSLGPTGGSYEQYF.

This clonotype was counted only a few times. The genes are TRBV24-1 and TRBJ1-5, with D hard to call. Germline V gene data show CDR1 as KGHDR and CDR2 as SFDVKD. Trimming took off 5 bases at V and 2 bases at J, with 9 bases between the two ends. The CDR3 length is 14 residues. The CDR3 region is CATSAPGGNQPQHF. In DNA, the CDR3 is TGTGCCACCAGTGCCCCGGGTGGCAATCAGCCCCAGCATTTT.

This clonotype occurred many times. The chain uses TRBV6-5 and TRBJ2-1; 7 positions match TRBD2. Germline lookup yields CDR1 MNHEY and CDR2 SVGAGI. V shed 2 bases, J shed 8 bases, and the junction held 6 bases outside the gene matches. The CDR3 runs 14 residues. CDR3 nucleotides: TGTGCCAGCAGTTACCAGACTAGCTCGGATGAGCAGTTCTTC. It specifies CASSYQTSSDEQFF.

This clonotype showed up many times. This chain uses TRBV5-4 with TRBJ1-1; D is uncertain. The ends were cut back, 4 bases at V and 6 bases at J, with 16 bases in the middle. CDR1 and CDR2 from the germline V gene are SGHNT and YYREEE (reference sequence). The CDR3 totals 14 residues. For the CDR3, the DNA is TGTGCCAGCAGCAACTCCTTGGGGATCGCTGAAGCTTTCTTT. It encodes CASSNSLGIAEAFF. The full variable domain, completed using reference TRBV5-4 and TRBJ1-1, is ETGVTQSPTHLIKTRGQQVTLRCSSQSGHNTVSWYQQALGQGPQFIFQYYREEENGRGNFPPRFSGLQFPNYSSELNVNALELDDSALYLCASSNSLGIAEAFFGQGTRLTVV.

Only one count was recorded for this clonotype. This rearrangement joins TRBV15 to TRBJ1-1; no clear D gene. From germline, CDR1 is LNHNV and CDR2 YYDKDF (reference sequence). V lost 0 bases, J lost 12 bases, and 11 bases lay in between. This CDR3 is built from 12 residues. CDR3 region: CATSRDRRKSFF. The CDR3 DNA follows: TGTGCCACCAGCAGAGATCGGAGGAAGTCTTTCTTT.

This clonotype was found a few times. The V and J genes are TRBV5-1 and TRBJ2-7; 7 positions match TRBD2. The CDR3 is made up of 17 amino acids. Trimming removed 0 bases from V and 0 bases from J; junction bases left unmatched: 9. Germline values: CDR1 SGHRS, CDR2 YFSETQ. The CDR3 loop reads CASSLARGKRDSYEQYF. The CDR3 DNA is TGCGCCAGCAGCTTGGCCAGAGGAAAGCGGGACTCCTACGAGCAGTACTTC.

This clonotype appeared many times. The chain links TRBV4-1 to TRBJ1-2; possible D gene TRBD1, 6 bases. This CDR3 has 15 residues. The germline CDR1 and CDR2 sequences are MGHRA and YSYEKL. The ends were cut back, 2 bases at V and 0 bases at J, with 10 bases in the middle. The CDR3 region is CASSQPRQANYGYTF. CDR3 coding DNA: TGCGCCAGCAGCCAACCGCGACAGGCTAACTATGGCTACACCTTC.

The chain links TRBV20-1 to TRBJ2-1; perhaps TRBD2 as D (7 bases). Trimming cost V 3 bases and J 10 bases, with 13 bases left between them. CDR1 and CDR2 (germline): DFQATT, SNEGSKA (reference sequence). This CDR3 is 12 amino acids long. The CDR3 bases are TGCAGTGCTAGGGGGAGGGGGTACGAGCAGTTCTTC. Amino acids: CSARGRGYEQFF.

Ten or more counts support this clonotype. J is TRBJ2-1 and V is TRBV20-1; no firm D call. The CDR3 sequence is 13 residues long. Per the germline V gene, CDR1 is DFQATT and CDR2 is SNEGSKA (reference sequence). Trimming left V 4 bases short and J 9 bases short, with 16 bases between. The CDR3 sequence is CSAKGGKVREQFF. CDR3 DNA sequence: TGCAGTGCTAAGGGTGGGAAAGTACGTGAGCAGTTCTTC.

This clonotype was observed at least ten times. The rearrangement joins TRBV18 to TRBJ2-7; no clear D gene. V was cut by 2 bases and J by 5 bases, with 16 bases left in between. The germline CDR1 and CDR2 sequences are KGHSH and LQKENI. This CDR3 has 15 residues. The CDR3 DNA follows: TGTGCCAGCTCACCAATCGCACACGGCCGCAACGAGCAGTACTTC. Its protein is CASSPIAHGRNEQYF.

Notes on this clonotype: One end of the junction fails to match germline, which may point to a read error. The chain is built from TRBV24-1 and TRBJ2-1; 7 nucleotides match TRBD2. The germline V gene encodes CDR1 KGHDR and CDR2 SFDVKD. This CDR3 spans 18 amino acids. CDR3 amino acids: CASSYSVLAADSYNEQFF. The CDR3 bases are TGTGCCAGCAGTTACTCTGTCCTAGCGGCGGACTCCTACAATGAGCAGTTCTTC.

This clonotype appeared a few times. This may stem from a read error, because a much larger clone lies one nucleotide away. The chain links TRBV4-1 to TRBJ1-1; 8 bases fit TRBD1. The CDR3 covers 15 residues. The V gene's germline CDR1 is MGHRA and CDR2 YSYEKL. CDR3 coding DNA: TGCGTCAGCAGCCAAGTCCCAGGGGGCAACACTGAAGCTTTCTTT. Encoded protein: CVSSQVPGGNTEAFF.